The 28 T cell receptor beta chains given below trace back to one sample, sequenced in a study of cytomegalovirus exposure and HLA in healthy donors. A multiplex PCR was run with 60 Vbeta primers and 13 Jbeta primers. Libraries were prepared by immunoSEQ multiplex PCR; TCRdb keeps only in-frame clonotypes and omits some of them. The table has about 160,000 clones, roughly four fifths seen once. The sequenced material came from PBMCs. The origin of the receptors is a man aged 40-55 years in good health and CMV-seronegative.

This clone was recorded a few times. V gene TRBV7-3 combines with J gene TRBJ2-2, with D possibly being TRBD1 (5 bases). This CDR3 contains 15 residues. CDR1 is SGHTA and CDR2 is FQGTGA in the germline V gene. V was pared by 3 bases and J by 5 bases, with 13 bases between. The CDR3 DNA follows: TGTGCCAGCAGCTTTACAGGAGAGGCAACCGGGGAGCTGTTTTTT. The encoded protein is CASSFTGEATGELFF.

This clone was counted between two and nine times. This CDR3 reads CASSRTNAYEAFF. CDR3 sequence (DNA): TGTGCCAGCAGTAGGACAAATGCTTATGAAGCTTTCTTT. The chain has TRBV6-5 and TRBJ1-1; D is perhaps TRBD1 (5 bases). The CDR3 totals 13 residues. V lost 5 bases and J lost 7, with 14 bases in between. CDR1 and CDR2 from the germline V gene are MNHEY and SVGAGI.

This rearrangement joins TRBV30 to TRBJ1-4; TRBD1 matches at 7 bases. This CDR3 comprises 16 residues. Trimming took 4 bases from V and 3 from J; bases not matched to a gene: 11. CDR1 and CDR2 (germline): GTSNPN, SVGIG (reference sequence). The CDR3 reads CAWTVTGVGANEKLFF. In DNA, the CDR3 is TGTGCCTGGACCGTAACAGGGGTTGGAGCTAATGAAAAACTGTTTTTT.

V and J are TRBV30 and TRBJ1-2, with a weak D call TRBD1 (6 bases). Germline values: CDR1 GTSNPN, CDR2 SVGIG (reference sequence). V was pared by 5 bases and J by 2 bases, with 15 bases between. CDR3 length: 14 residues. CDR3 region: CAWSCWDTNYGYTF. DNA of the CDR3: TGTGCCTGGTCCTGCTGGGACACGAACTATGGCTACACCTTC.

This clone has just a few counts. The chain uses TRBV29-1 and TRBJ2-5, with 12 bases identical to TRBD2. Per germline, CDR1 SQVTM and CDR2 ANQGSEA. CDR3 length: 15 residues. J gave up 0 bases and V 6 bases, and 5 bases lay outside the gene matches. The CDR3 DNA reads as TGCAGCGTCAACGGACTAGCGGGGCACCAAGAGACCCAGTACTTC. It codes for CSVNGLAGHQETQYF.

The V and J genes are TRBV28 and TRBJ2-5, with TRBD2 matching over 12 bases. Germline-derived CDR1 and CDR2 are MDHEN and SYDVKM. The V gene end was trimmed by 5 bases and the J gene end by 13 bases; junction bases not matched to a gene: 17. The CDR3 has 16 residues. The CDR3: CASSPAPLSLAGGWYF. CDR3 nucleotide sequence: TGTGCCAGCAGTCCTGCCCCCCTGTCACTAGCGGGGGGTTGGTACTTC.

This chain joins TRBV10-3 and TRBJ2-2; D ambiguous. CDR1 and CDR2 from the germline V gene are ENHRY and SYGVKD. The CDR3 consists of 14 residues. Deletions cut 2 bases from V and 4 bases from J, with 8 bases between. CDR3 sequence: CAISEKLVTGELFF. CDR3 nucleotides: TGTGCCATCAGTGAGAAGTTAGTCACCGGGGAGCTGTTTTTT.

This chain links TRBV2 with TRBJ1-2; 7 bases map to TRBD1. The V gene's germline CDR1 is SNHLY and CDR2 FYNNEI. The CDR3 length is 15 residues. Trimming took 5 bases from V and 0 from J; bases not matched to a gene: 6. The CDR3 loop reads CASSLGQATNYGYTF. DNA for the CDR3: TGTGCCAGCAGTCTAGGACAGGCCACTAACTATGGCTACACCTTC.

J is TRBJ2-3 and V is TRBV6-4; no reliable D call. V was trimmed by 6 bases and J by 0 bases, leaving 10 bases between them. Germline values: CDR1 MRHNA, CDR2 SNTAGT. The CDR3 loop spans 14 amino acids. The CDR3 bases are TGTGCCAGCAGCGCGGCCTTGAGCACAGATACGCAGTATTTT. Translating it yields CASSAALSTDTQYF.

On this clone: In this CDR3 the conserved last residue, phenylalanine or tryptophan, is missing, so a read error is likely. The DNA of the CDR3 is TGCGCCAGCAGCCCAGGAAACCAGGGTTACGAGCAGTACCTC. Protein: CASSPGNQGYEQYL. The rearrangement uses TRBV5-1 and TRBJ2-7, with a tentative D call TRBD1 (5 bases). Trimming left V 4 bases short and J 4 bases short, with 15 bases between. The CDR3 is made up of 14 amino acids. Germline V lookup: CDR1 SGHRS, CDR2 YFSETQ.

The rearrangement links TRBV5-6 to TRBJ1-1; D remains ambiguous. Germline CDR1 SGHDT, CDR2 YYEEEE. V lost 2 bases to trimming and J lost 10 bases, with 12 bases between them. The CDR3 loop spans 12 amino acids. CDR3 amino acids: CASSFGGIGAFF. The CDR3 coding sequence is TGTGCCAGCAGCTTCGGAGGGATCGGAGCTTTCTTT. Full variable domain (outside the CDR3, taken from reference TRBV5-6 and TRBJ1-1): DAGVTQSPTHLIKTRGQQVTLRCSPKSGHDTVSWYQQALGQGPQFIFQYYEEEERQRGNFPDRFSGHQFPNYSSELNVNALLLGDSALYLCASSFGGIGAFFGQGTRLTVV.

The chain combines TRBV4-1 with TRBJ2-1; no firm D call. V shed 0 bases and J shed 12 bases, with 9 bases lying between them. CDR3 size: 12 residues. CDR1 is MGHRA and CDR2 is YSYEKL in the germline V gene. In nucleotides, the CDR3 is TGCGCCAGCAGCCAAGATCAATCGGGGCAGTTCTTC. Translation: CASSQDQSGQFF.

The V gene is TRBV5-5, the J gene TRBJ2-5; 11 positions agree with TRBD1. The CDR3 is 15 amino acids. Per the germline V gene, CDR1 is SGHKS and CDR2 is YYEKEE (reference sequence). J gave up 1 base and V 2 bases, and 1 base lay outside the gene matches. CDR3 nucleotide sequence: TGTGCCAGCAGCTTAGGACAGGGGGCCCAAGAGACCCAGTACTTC. Its protein is CASSLGQGAQETQYF.

The chain carries TRBV6-1 and TRBJ1-5; D is possibly TRBD1 (5 bases). The V end was cut by 6 bases, the J end by 2 bases, with 14 bases between. Germline-derived CDR1 and CDR2 are MNHNS and SASEGT. This CDR3 has 15 amino acids. The CDR3 region is CASRIDRDGNQPQHF. CDR3 DNA: TGTGCCAGCAGAATCGACAGAGATGGCAATCAGCCCCAGCATTTT.

This clone was detected only a few times. This chain connects TRBV7-8 to TRBJ2-3, with 15 positions matching TRBD2. This CDR3 is built from 18 residues. CDR1 and CDR2 (germline): SGHVS, FQNEAQ. Trimming removed 5 bases from V and 1 base from J; junction bases left unmatched: 7. The CDR3 sequence is CASSRTSGGAGGTDTQYF. In nucleotides, the CDR3 is TGTGCCAGCAGCAGGACTAGCGGGGGGGCGGGTGGCACAGATACGCAGTATTTT.

This clone was recorded once. J is TRBJ2-1 and V is TRBV19; TRBD2 matches at 10 bases. CDR3 length: 15 amino acids. The trim removed 1 base at V and 10 bases at J, leaving 7 bases unmatched. Germline lookup yields CDR1 LNHDA and CDR2 SQIVND (reference sequence). DNA for the CDR3: TGTGCCAGTAGTATAGTCGGGGGACTAGCGAGCGAGCAGTTCTTC. This gives the protein CASSIVGGLASEQFF.

This chain links TRBV10-3 with TRBJ2-3; 8 nucleotides line up with TRBD1. There are 16 residues in the CDR3. The germline V gene has CDR1 ENHRY and CDR2 SYGVKD. The junction had 3 bases not matched to a gene; V was cut back by 1 base and J by 0 bases. Here the CDR3 reads CAISEFGTGSTDTQYF. For the CDR3, the DNA is TGTGCCATCAGTGAGTTCGGGACAGGAAGCACAGATACGCAGTATTTT.

The V call is TRBV5-4, the J call TRBJ2-6, with 9 bases fitting TRBD2. The CDR3 consists of 17 residues. Germline values: CDR1 SGHNT, CDR2 YYREEE (reference sequence). V gave up 2 bases and J gave up 0 bases; unmatched junction bases: 3. CDR3: CASSLLAGSSGANVLTF. CDR3 in DNA: TGTGCCAGCAGCTTACTAGCGGGTAGCTCTGGGGCCAACGTCCTGACTTTC.

V gene TRBV19 combines with J gene TRBJ1-1; D gene ambiguous. Germline lookup yields CDR1 LNHDA and CDR2 SQIVND (reference sequence). With 6 bases removed from V and 6 bases from J, the gap between germline ends came to 11 bases. The CDR3 contains 12 residues. In DNA, the CDR3 is TGTGCCAGTAGGAGGGATGGGGCTGAAGCTTTCTTT. Translation gives CASRRDGAEAFF.

The V and J genes are TRBV7-2 and TRBJ2-7, with 7 bases aligning to TRBD1. CDR1 and CDR2 from the germline V gene are SGHTA and FQGNSA. This CDR3 spans 14 amino acids. The J segment lost 6 bases and the V segment lost 0 bases, leaving 5 bases of the junction unmatched. The CDR3 coding sequence is TGTGCCAGCAGCTTAGCGAGACAGGGAGCCGAGCAGTACTTC. This codes for CASSLARQGAEQYF.

The chain is built from TRBV9 and TRBJ2-6; tentatively, D is TRBD1 (5 bases). The CDR3 is made up of 18 amino acids. Germline CDR1 SGDLS, CDR2 YYNGEE. V was trimmed by 4 bases and J by 0 bases, leaving 17 bases between them. Here the CDR3 DNA reads TGTGCCAGCAGCCCCTACCTGGACATTAGCTCTGGGGCCAACGTCCTGACTTTC. Translating it yields CASSPYLDISSGANVLTF. Using reference TRBV9 and TRBJ2-6 for the parts outside the CDR3, the full variable domain is DSGVTQTPKHLITATGQRVTLRCSPRSGDLSVYWYQQSLDQGLQFLIQYYNGEERAKGNILERFSAQQFPDLHSELNLSSLELGDSALYFCASSPYLDISSGANVLTFGAGSRLTVL.

This clone was counted a few times. The V call is TRBV5-5, the J call TRBJ2-1; TRBD1 agrees at 8 bases. The ends lost 0 bases at V and 2 bases at J; junction bases unmatched: 10. CDR1 and CDR2 from the germline V gene are SGHKS and YYEKEE (reference sequence). This CDR3 is 18 amino acids long. DNA for the CDR3: TGTGCCAGCAGCTTGGGACAGGGGTGGAGTGGAGCCTACAATGAGCAGTTCTTC. This codes for CASSLGQGWSGAYNEQFF. Combining the CDR3 with reference TRBV5-5 and TRBJ2-1 gives the whole variable domain DAGVTQSPTHLIKTRGQQVTLRCSPISGHKSVSWYQQVLGQGPQFIFQYYEKEERGRGNFPDRFSARQFPNYSSELNVNALLLGDSALYLCASSLGQGWSGAYNEQFFGPGTRLTVL.

The chain recombines TRBV4-2 with TRBJ2-7; TRBD2 matches at 7 bases. Germline loops: CDR1 LGHNA, CDR2 YNFKEQ. The CDR3 loop spans 14 amino acids. Losses at the gene ends were 1 base for V and 5 bases for J; bases not matched to a gene: 5. The CDR3 DNA reads as TGTGCCAGCAGCCAAGGGTGGGGGGGGGACGAGCAGTACTTC. Its translation: CASSQGWGGDEQYF.

The chain employs TRBV27 and TRBJ2-7; 8 bases map to TRBD1. This CDR3 has 16 amino acids. V lost 3 bases, J lost 2 bases, and 9 bases stayed unmatched. The V gene's germline CDR1 is MNHEY and CDR2 SMNVEV (reference sequence). The chain's CDR3 is CASSLGRDRPTYEQYF. CDR3 DNA: TGTGCCAGCAGTTTGGGGCGGGACAGGCCCACCTACGAGCAGTACTTC.

J is TRBJ2-2 and V is TRBV9, with 12 bases identical to TRBD2. Per the germline V gene, CDR1 is SGDLS and CDR2 is YYNGEE. CDR3 length: 18 residues. J was trimmed by 0 bases and V by 3 bases; bases with no gene match: 6. The CDR3 loop is CASSGTSGVIANTGELFF. CDR3 DNA: TGTGCCAGCAGCGGGACTAGCGGGGTCATCGCGAACACCGGGGAGCTGTTTTTT.

The chain is built from TRBV21-1 and TRBJ2-7; the table's D call of TRBD2 was not tested on the DNA. TRBV21-1 is reported as a pseudogene. The CDR3 has 14 residues. The CDR3 reads CASSKVEETYEQYF. CDR3 in DNA: TGTGCCAGCAGCAAAGTAGAGGAGACCTACGAGCAGTACTTC.

This chain uses TRBV11-3 with TRBJ2-2, with 7 nucleotides matching TRBD2. Germline V lookup: CDR1 SGHNT, CDR2 YENEEA. This CDR3 has 15 residues. With V trimmed by 5 bases and J by 4 bases, 7 bases remained unmatched. CDR3 nucleotides: TGTGCCAGCAGCCCCCGGGGGGAGATCACCGGGGAGCTGTTTTTT. It codes for CASSPRGEITGELFF.

This sequence joins TRBV5-1 and TRBJ1-5; TRBD1 might be the D (6 bases). Germline CDR1 SGHRS, CDR2 YFSETQ. The CDR3 is made up of 15 amino acids. Trimming pared 0 bases from V and 1 base from J, leaving 8 bases between. The CDR3 is CASSLGGQSNQPQHF. The CDR3 DNA reads TGCGCCAGCAGCTTGGGGGGGCAGAGCAATCAGCCCCAGCATTTT.